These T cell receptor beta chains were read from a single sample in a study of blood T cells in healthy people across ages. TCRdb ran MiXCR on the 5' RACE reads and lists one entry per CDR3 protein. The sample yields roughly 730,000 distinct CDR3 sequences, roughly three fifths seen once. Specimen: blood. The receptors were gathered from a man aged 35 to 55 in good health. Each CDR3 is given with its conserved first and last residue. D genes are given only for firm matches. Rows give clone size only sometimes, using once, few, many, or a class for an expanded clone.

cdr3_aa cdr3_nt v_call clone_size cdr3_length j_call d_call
CASSLGNAAQHF TGTGCCAGCAGTTTAGGAAATGCGGCCCAGCATTTT TRBV12-3/TRBV12-4 . 12 TRBJ1-5 .
CSVELGEKADEQYF TGCAGCGTTGAACTGGGGGAGAAGGCCGATGAGCAGTACTTC TRBV29-1 . 14 TRBJ2-7 .
CASSSPRLAGGISSYEQYF TGTGCCAGCAGTTCCCCACGACTAGCGGGAGGGATCAGCTCCTACGAGCAGTACTTC TRBV28 . 19 TRBJ2-7 TRBD2
CASRPSWGPTNEQFF TGTGCCAGCAGACCATCCTGGGGCCCCACTAATGAGCAGTTCTTC TRBV12-3/TRBV12-4 . 15 TRBJ2-1 .
CASSRGGSGSMLETQYF TGTGCCAGCAGCCGAGGAGGGAGCGGGAGTATGTTGGAGACCCAGTACTTC TRBV7-3 . 17 TRBJ2-5 TRBD2
CASSPWQGRSANNEQFF TGTGCCAGCAGCCCATGGCAGGGGAGGTCGGCCAACAATGAGCAGTTCTTC TRBV11-2 . 17 TRBJ2-1 .
CASSLDQPGTDTQYF TGTGCCAGCAGCTTAGATCAGCCGGGCACAGATACGCAGTATTTT TRBV7-9 few 15 TRBJ2-3 .
CASSARGELSNQPQHF TGTGCCAGCAGTGCCCGGGGCGAACTTAGCAATCAGCCCCAGCATTTT TRBV6-1 . 16 TRBJ1-5 .
CASSHGRENGYTF TGTGCCAGCAGCCACGGCAGGGAAAATGGCTACACCTTC TRBV4-2 . 13 TRBJ1-2 .
CASSLGFILTDTQYF TGTGCCAGCAGCTTAGGTTTTATCTTAACAGATACGCAGTATTTT TRBV7-9 . 15 TRBJ2-3 .
CATSLSANEKLFF TGTGCCACCAGCCTCTCCGCTAATGAAAAACTGTTTTTT TRBV15 few 13 TRBJ1-4 .
CSVEAGRAKQYF TGCAGCGTTGAGGCGGGGCGGGCCAAGCAGTACTTC TRBV29-1 . 12 TRBJ2-5 .
CATSGDSVQETQYF TGTGCCACCAGCGGGGACAGTGTCCAAGAGACCCAGTACTTC TRBV24-1 few 14 TRBJ2-5 TRBD1
CASSLGSGTTSTDTQYF TGTGCCAGCAGCTTAGGGTCTGGGACTACTAGCACAGATACGCAGTATTTT TRBV11-2 . 17 TRBJ2-3 TRBD2
CASSGRSYEQYF TGTGCCAGCAGCGGGAGGTCCTACGAGCAGTACTTC TRBV27 few 12 TRBJ2-7 TRBD2
CSVEVNRADIQYF TGCAGCGTTGAAGTGAACAGGGCAGACATTCAGTACTTC TRBV29-1 . 13 TRBJ2-4 .
CASNLGRASGANVLTF TGTGCCAGCAACCTCGGCAGGGCCTCTGGGGCCAACGTCCTGACTTTC TRBV12-3/TRBV12-4 . 16 TRBJ2-6 .
CASSRTTSSGTDTQYF TGTGCCAGCAGCCGAACGACCAGTTCTGGCACAGATACGCAGTATTTT TRBV11-3 . 16 TRBJ2-3 .
CSARDPRGSEAFF TGCAGTGCTAGAGATCCACGGGGATCCGAAGCTTTCTTT TRBV20-1 . 13 TRBJ1-1 .
CSGGTALLTANYGYTF TGCAGTGGCGGGACAGCACTACTAACTGCTAACTATGGCTACACCTTC TRBV20-1 . 16 TRBJ1-2 TRBD1
CASSPRDRGASGANVLTF TGTGCCAGCTCACCCCGGGACAGGGGAGCCTCTGGGGCCAACGTCCTGACTTTC TRBV18 . 18 TRBJ2-6 TRBD1
CASSYGTGPYEQYF TGCGCCAGCAGCTACGGGACAGGGCCCTACGAGCAGTACTTC TRBV4-3 few 14 TRBJ2-7 TRBD1
CASRLVGLVRETQYF TGCGCCAGCCGACTTGTGGGGTTAGTACGAGAGACCCAGTACTTC TRBV5-1 many 15 TRBJ2-5 .
CASSQDRVSYGYTF TGTGCCAGCAGCCAGGACAGGGTTAGCTATGGCTACACCTTC TRBV3-1 . 14 TRBJ1-2 TRBD1
CASTITSGRANEQFF TGTGCCAGCACTATAACTAGCGGGAGGGCCAATGAGCAGTTCTTC TRBV6-1 . 15 TRBJ2-1 TRBD2
CASSFKSYEQYF TGTGCCAGCAGTTTTAAGTCCTACGAGCAGTACTTC TRBV6-2/TRBV6-3 . 12 TRBJ2-7 .
CSVVRWVTSSYEQYF TGCAGCGTTGTCCGCTGGGTGACGAGCTCCTACGAGCAGTACTTC TRBV29-1 few 15 TRBJ2-7 .
CASSSRARRYCNQPQHF TGTGCCAGCAGTTCCCGGGCCCGGCGATATTGCAATCAGCCCCAGCATTTT TRBV7-9 . 17 TRBJ1-5 .
CASSQDVSGGRSPLHF TGCGCCAGCAGCCAAGATGTTTCGGGGGGACGGTCACCCCTCCACTTT TRBV4-3 . 16 TRBJ1-6 .
CASRSGGRSPLHF TGTGCCAGCAGGTCAGGGGGTCGGTCACCCCTCCACTTT TRBV6-5 . 13 TRBJ1-6 TRBD1